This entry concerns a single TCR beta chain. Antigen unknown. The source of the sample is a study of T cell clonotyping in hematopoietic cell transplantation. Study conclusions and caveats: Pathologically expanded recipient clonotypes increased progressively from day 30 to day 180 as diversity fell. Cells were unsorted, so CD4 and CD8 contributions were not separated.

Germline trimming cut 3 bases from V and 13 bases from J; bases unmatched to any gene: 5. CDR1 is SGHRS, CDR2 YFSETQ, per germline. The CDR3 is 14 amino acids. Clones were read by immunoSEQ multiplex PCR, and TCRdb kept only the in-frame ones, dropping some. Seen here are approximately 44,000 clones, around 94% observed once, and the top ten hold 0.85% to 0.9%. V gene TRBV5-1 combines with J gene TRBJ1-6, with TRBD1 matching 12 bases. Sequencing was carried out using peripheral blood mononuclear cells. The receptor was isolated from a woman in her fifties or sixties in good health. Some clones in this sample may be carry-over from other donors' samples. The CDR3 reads CASSSGQGAAPLHF. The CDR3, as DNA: TGCGCCAGCAGCTCGGGACAGGGGGCCGCGCCCCTCCACTTT. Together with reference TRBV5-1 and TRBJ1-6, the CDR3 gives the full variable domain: KAGVTQTPRYLIKTRGQQVTLSCSPISGHRSVSWYQQTPGQGLQFLFEYFSETQRNKGNFPGRFSGRQFSNSRSEMNVSTLELGDSALYLCASSSGQGAAPLHFGNGTRLTVT.